This T cell receptor (beta chain) was retrieved from a study of T cells in Graves' hyperthyroidism and ophthalmopathy. Study-wide results and limits: The majority of expanded thyroid clonotypes above 0.001 also appeared in blood.

Trimming removed 7 bases at V and 7 bases at J, with 23 bases between. This CDR3 has 16 amino acids. CDR1 and CDR2 from the germline V gene are MNHEY and SVGEGT. Amplified TCR beta CDR3 regions came from RNA transcripts. An initial round of RT-PCR targeting the TCR CDR3 relied on the HTBI primer set. TCRdb reprocessed the multiplex PCR reads with MiXCR, giving one entry per CDR3 protein. This sample has 200,000 to 250,000 distinct CDR3 sequences, with approximately 17% found just once. This clonotype was seen a handful of times. The antigen is unknown. Across 18 months, stable Graves' hyperthyroidism was marked by no progression to ophthalmopathy. Clinicians diagnosed patients from clinical symptoms, serum thyroxine and TRAb, thyroid ultrasound and orbital computed tomography.

The chain employs TRBV6-2 or TRBV6-3 and TRBJ2-4; D possibly corresponds to TRBD1 (9 bases). The source material was blood. The sequence derives from a man aged 50-59 years with Graves' hyperthyroidism. The CDR3, as DNA: TGTGCCAGCACCCCACTGGGACAGGGCGGGAGGAACATTCAGTACTTC. Residues: CASTPLGQGGRNIQYF.